The rows below give T cell receptor beta chains drawn from one sample of a study of CD8+ T cells in alopecia areata. Method: immunoSEQ multiplex PCR; TCRdb's copy keeps in-frame clones and lacks some. The repertoire holds approximately 180,000 clones, with about 70% as singletons. Sequences were derived from CD8+ T cells sorted from blood, sampled at week 0. The receptors shown here come from a human donor with alopecia areata. Both conserved end residues are part of each CDR3. The D gene is left open where the match is weak. Only part of the rows carry a size: once, few, many, or a class if the clone is expanded.

TRBD1	.	TRBJ2-3	TRBV2	CASRGTGGYF	TGTGCCAGCAGAGGGACAGGCGGGTATTTT
.	.	TRBJ2-7	TRBV29-1	CSVAGDSYEQYF	TGCAGCGTCGCAGGGGATTCCTACGAGCAGTACTTC
.	.	TRBJ2-5	TRBV27	CASSLRGETQYF	TGTGCCAGCAGTTTAAGGGGAGAGACCCAGTACTTC
.	few	TRBJ2-2	TRBV19	CASSAPNTGELFF	TGTGCCAGTAGTGCACCTAACACCGGGGAGCTGTTTTTT
TRBD1	.	TRBJ1-3	TRBV29-1	CSVVTGVELNTIYF	TGCAGCGTTGTGACAGGGGTGGAATTAAACACCATATATTTT
TRBD1	.	TRBJ1-5	TRBV7-9	CASSGGQGHDQPQHF	TGTGCCAGCAGCGGGGGACAGGGGCATGATCAGCCCCAGCATTTT
.	.	TRBJ1-5	TRBV6-5	CASSYGSADQPQHF	TGTGCCAGCAGTTATGGTTCAGCCGATCAGCCCCAGCATTTT
.	.	TRBJ2-1	TRBV15	CATSREQVINEQFF	TGTGCCACCAGCAGGGAGCAAGTGATAAATGAGCAGTTCTTC
.	.	TRBJ1-2	TRBV2	CASTLRAGGYTF	TGTGCCAGCACTCTCCGGGCGGGTGGCTACACCTTC
.	.	TRBJ1-3	TRBV6-1	CASSGTPGHEGNTIYF	TGTGCCAGCAGTGGAACACCGGGACACGAAGGAAACACCATATATTTT
.	.	TRBJ2-3	TRBV9	CASSVGGGSTDTQYF	TGTGCCAGCAGCGTAGGTGGGGGGTCCACAGATACGCAGTATTTT
.	.	TRBJ1-5	TRBV4-1	CASSPRDGGQPQHF	TGCGCCAGCAGCCCTCGGGACGGGGGTCAGCCCCAGCATTTT
TRBD1	.	TRBJ2-6	TRBV23-1	CASSPRDSVSGANVLTF	TGCGCCAGCAGTCCACGGGACAGCGTCTCTGGGGCCAACGTCCTGACTTTC
.	.	TRBJ2-7	TRBV11-2	CASSLDRNLAYEQYF	TGTGCCAGCAGCTTAGATAGAAACTTAGCTTACGAGCAGTACTTC
.	few	TRBJ2-5	TRBV12-5	CASGPAGPQETQYF	TGTGCTAGTGGCCCAGCGGGTCCTCAAGAGACCCAGTACTTC
TRBD2	.	TRBJ2-2	TRBV7-9	CASSAPSSGGFAGELFF	TGTGCCAGCAGCGCCCCGTCTAGCGGGGGGTTCGCCGGGGAGCTGTTTTTT
.	.	TRBJ2-1	TRBV5-6	CASSLESSYNEQFF	TGTGCCAGCAGCTTAGAGAGCTCCTACAATGAGCAGTTCTTC
.	.	TRBJ1-2	TRBV6-5	CTSSYSDGGYGYTF	TGTACCAGCAGTTACTCTGACGGGGGCTATGGCTACACCTTC
TRBD1	.	TRBJ2-7	TRBV6-1	CATTRDRFFYEQYF	TGTGCCACAACCCGGGACAGATTCTTCTACGAGCAGTACTTC
TRBD1	.	TRBJ1-5	TRBV19	CASSLWGQGDQPQHF	TGTGCCAGTAGTCTCTGGGGACAGGGAGATCAGCCCCAGCATTTT
.	.	TRBJ2-3	TRBV29-1	CSVEGGRDTQYF	TGCAGCGTTGAGGGGGGTAGAGATACGCAGTATTTT
TRBD2	.	TRBJ2-1	TRBV5-6	CASSSPVWSSGATNNEQFF	TGTGCCAGCAGCTCCCCCGTTTGGTCTAGCGGGGCTACAAACAATGAGCAGTTCTTC
.	.	TRBJ2-7	TRBV29-1	CSVDGQGTFGVEQYF	TGCAGCGTTGACGGCCAGGGCACGTTTGGGGTTGAGCAGTACTTC
.	.	TRBJ2-1	TRBV7-2	CASSLGGGEQFF	TGTGCCAGCAGCTTGGGGGGCGGTGAGCAGTTCTTC
.	.	TRBJ2-3	TRBV30	CAWSVRLPRDTQYF	TGTGCCTGGAGTGTCCGACTACCTCGAGATACGCAGTATTTT
.	few	TRBJ2-5	TRBV11-2	CASSPEVGGKTQYF	TGTGCCAGCAGCCCCGAGGTTGGGGGGAAGACCCAGTACTTC
.	.	TRBJ1-1	TRBV25-1	CASRVGYTEAFF	TGTGCCAGCAGGGTTGGATATACTGAAGCTTTCTTT
.	.	TRBJ2-7	TRBV13	CASSHGRSEQYF	TGTGCCAGCAGCCACGGACGGAGCGAGCAGTACTTC
.	.	TRBJ1-1	TRBV27	CASRHKKTGFTEAFF	TGTGCCAGCAGACACAAAAAAACCGGGTTCACTGAAGCTTTCTTT
TRBD2	.	TRBJ2-5	TRBV7-8	CASSPGRLADPQETQYF	TGTGCCAGCAGCCCAGGGCGTCTAGCGGACCCCCAAGAGACCCAGTACTTC
.	.	TRBJ1-2	TRBV29-1	CTTEQGTNYGYTF	TGCACCACCGAACAGGGAACAAACTATGGCTACACCTTC
.	.	TRBJ2-5	TRBV7-9	CASSQEGANQETQYF	TGTGCCAGCAGCCAAGAAGGAGCTAACCAAGAGACCCAGTACTTC
.	.	TRBJ1-5	TRBV2	CASSEGFDQPQHF	TGTGCCAGCAGTGAGGGATTTGATCAGCCCCAGCATTTT
TRBD1	.	TRBJ2-5	TRBV29-1	CSANPGDRDSSYQETQYF	TGCAGCGCTAACCCCGGGGACAGGGATTCGAGCTACCAAGAGACCCAGTACTTC
.	.	TRBJ2-5	TRBV7-6	CASSLNPILQETQYF	TGTGCCAGCAGCTTAAATCCGATCCTACAAGAGACCCAGTACTTC
.	.	TRBJ2-3	TRBV5-6	CASSLGVDTQYF	TGTGCCAGCAGCTTGGGGGTTGATACGCAGTATTTT
.	.	TRBJ2-3	TRBV7-3	CASRRGDTQYF	TGTGCCAGCCGGCGGGGCGATACGCAGTATTTT
TRBD1	.	TRBJ2-2	TRBV4-1	CASSQAGRDRGLTGELFF	TGCGCCAGCAGCCAAGCCGGCCGGGACAGGGGATTGACCGGGGAGCTGTTTTTT
TRBD2	.	TRBJ2-1	TRBV5-6	CASSSFPGTSIGNEQFF	TGTGCCAGCAGCTCCTTCCCCGGGACTAGCATCGGCAATGAGCAGTTCTTC
.	once	TRBJ1-1	TRBV5-6	CASSGTSREAFF	TGTGCCAGCAGCGGGACGTCCCGTGAAGCTTTCTTT
TRBD1	.	TRBJ2-2	TRBV6-5	CASSWDRGAGELFF	TGTGCCAGCAGTTGGGACAGGGGGGCCGGGGAGCTGTTTTTT
.	.	TRBJ1-5	TRBV9	CASSPSPNQPQHF	TGTGCCAGCAGCCCCAGCCCCAATCAGCCCCAGCATTTT
.	.	TRBJ2-5	TRBV5-6	CASSLGPGNGETQYF	TGTGCCAGCAGCTTGGGTCCGGGGAATGGCGAGACCCAGTACTTC
TRBD1	once	TRBJ2-7	TRBV7-3	CASSATGINEQYF	TGTGCCAGCAGCGCGACAGGGATAAACGAGCAGTACTTC
.	.	TRBJ1-2	TRBV11-2	CASSTRVRLDTF	TGTGCCAGCAGCACCCGCGTCCGGTTGGACACCTTC
.	.	TRBJ2-7	TRBV13	CASSLGPGSYEQYF	TGTGCCAGCAGCCTCGGTCCTGGAAGCTACGAGCAGTACTTC
.	.	TRBJ2-7	TRBV5-6	CASSLGPGEQYF	TGTGCCAGCAGCTTGGGCCCGGGGGAGCAGTACTTC
TRBD1	.	TRBJ1-1	TRBV30	CAWSPGTGTSSTEAFF	TGTGCCTGGAGTCCCGGGACAGGGACCTCCAGCACTGAAGCTTTCTTT
.	.	TRBJ1-2	TRBV30	CAWTGADYGYTF	TGTGCCTGGACAGGGGCCGACTATGGCTACACCTTC
TRBD1	few	TRBJ1-6	TRBV5-6	CASSFGTGGLGSPLHF	TGTGCCAGCAGCTTTGGGACAGGGGGTTTGGGTTCACCCCTCCACTTT
TRBD2	.	TRBJ2-3	TRBV7-3	CASSFSGGTTDTQYF	TGTGCCAGCAGCTTTAGCGGGGGGACCACAGATACGCAGTATTTT
TRBD1	.	TRBJ2-5	TRBV27	CASSKQGPGETQYF	TGTGCCAGCAGTAAACAGGGGCCGGGGGAGACCCAGTACTTC
.	.	TRBJ1-5	TRBV15	CATSRGRGQPQHF	TGTGCCACCAGCAGAGGGAGGGGTCAGCCCCAGCATTTT
.	.	TRBJ2-2	TRBV30	CAWRRENTGELFF	TGTGCCTGGAGACGGGAAAACACCGGGGAGCTGTTTTTT
.	.	TRBJ2-5	TRBV7-8	CASREDRTGGQETQYF	TGTGCCAGCAGGGAGGATCGGACGGGCGGACAAGAGACCCAGTACTTC